The entry below gives a single T cell receptor (beta chain) sequence along with its context. This specimen belongs to a study of CD8 T cells in Susac syndrome. The RNA, about 0.5 to 1 ug, was put through reverse transcription using random hexamers. The TCR beta CDR3 was amplified by immunoSEQ multiplex PCR across 54 Vbeta, 13 Jbeta. TCRdb re-called the immunoSEQ multiplex PCR reads with MiXCR, one entry per CDR3 protein. The sample consists of about 400,000 distinct CDR3 sequences, approximately 85% of them appearing once. From blood CD8+ and CD4+ T cells, the TCR beta chain was sequenced. The multiple sclerosis control group consisted of treatment-naive patients whose relapsing-remitting disease, which was either stable or active, fulfilled revised McDonald criteria. This CDR3 is built from 15 residues. The V and J ends lost 4 bases and 0 bases respectively, with 11 bases between them. Germline CDR1 is SGDLS and CDR2 is YYNGEE.

The chain joins TRBV9 to TRBJ1-3; no clear D gene. The receptor's source is a human donor with multiple sclerosis. The specimen sequenced was CD8+ T cells from PBMCs. The CDR3 loop is CASSRRDSSGNTIYF. The CDR3 nucleotides read TGTGCCAGCAGCCGGAGGGATAGCTCTGGAAACACCATATATTTT.